This T cell receptor beta chain was observed in a study of radiation and T cells in renal cell carcinoma. J gave up 7 bases and V 2 bases, and 4 bases lay outside the gene matches. The CDR3 extends over 14 amino acids. In germline, CDR1 is SGHRS, CDR2 YFSETQ. Time point of the sample: blood 4 weeks post-SBRT, at nephrectomy. As for treatment: 15 Gy SBRT to primary tumor, nephrectomy 4 weeks later. Nephrectomy followed 15 Gy stereotactic body radiation by 4 weeks. Only in-frame clones appear in the TCRdb table, and some are missing; sequencing was by immunoSEQ multiplex PCR. The sample shows around 180,000 clones, around 90% of them seen only once.

The rearrangement joins TRBV5-1 to TRBJ1-4, with 8 bases lining up with TRBD1. This specimen was blood, taken from a patient whose treatment included radiotherapy and nephrectomy. This TCR was recovered from a woman between 45 and 60 years old with renal cell carcinoma. CDR3 region: CASSFQGAGEKLFF. The DNA for the CDR3 is TGCGCCAGCAGCTTCCAGGGGGCGGGTGAAAAACTGTTTTTT. Variable domain in full (rest from reference TRBV5-1 and TRBJ1-4): KAGVTQTPRYLIKTRGQQVTLSCSPISGHRSVSWYQQTPGQGLQFLFEYFSETQRNKGNFPGRFSGRQFSNSRSEMNVSTLELGDSALYLCASSFQGAGEKLFFGSGTQLSVL.